This passage covers 20 T cell receptor beta chains from one sample sequenced in a study of CD8+ T cells in alopecia areata. Extracted RNA was reverse transcribed into cDNA, the sequencing template. Libraries were prepared by immunoSEQ multiplex PCR; TCRdb keeps only in-frame clonotypes and omits some of them. Of around 140,000 clones in the sample, around 50% are singletons; the top ten hold 6.5% to 7.5%. Sequenced: CD4+ T cells sorted from blood. These receptor sequences come from a human donor with alopecia areata.

This chain joins TRBV5-1 and TRBJ2-1; D might be TRBD2 (5 bases). Trimming removed 0 bases from V and 8 bases from J, with 6 bases in between. CDR3 size: 12 residues. Germline V CDR1 and CDR2: SGHRS, YFSETQ. The CDR3 here is CASSLARDEQFF. The CDR3 DNA follows: TGCGCCAGCAGCTTGGCGCGGGATGAGCAGTTCTTC. Using reference TRBV5-1 and TRBJ2-1 for the parts outside the CDR3, the full variable domain is KAGVTQTPRYLIKTRGQQVTLSCSPISGHRSVSWYQQTPGQGLQFLFEYFSETQRNKGNFPGRFSGRQFSNSRSEMNVSTLELGDSALYLCASSLARDEQFFGPGTRLTVL.

CDR3 sequence: CASSHHRESYEQYF. DNA of the CDR3: TGCGCCAGCAGCCATCACAGGGAGTCCTACGAGCAGTACTTC. The J gene is TRBJ2-7, the V gene TRBV4-1; a weak D match, TRBD1 (6 bases). V lost 3 bases and J lost 1, with 10 bases in between. CDR3 size: 14 residues. The V gene's germline CDR1 is MGHRA and CDR2 YSYEKL.

In its sample, this clone was seen a few times. The rearrangement joins TRBV18 to TRBJ2-1; D remains unclear. The CDR3 runs 13 residues. Per the germline V gene, CDR1 is KGHSH and CDR2 is LQKENI. V was clipped by 6 bases and J by 8 bases, with 14 bases between them. CDR3 nucleotide sequence: TGTGCCAGCTCCTTGAATCAGTGGGATGAGCAGTTCTTC. Protein sequence: CASSLNQWDEQFF.

The chain links TRBV18 to TRBJ2-7; D may be TRBD1 or TRBD2 (6 bases each). CDR1 KGHSH and CDR2 LQKENI come from the germline V gene. Between the trimmed V and J ends, which lost 3 bases and 9 bases, there was a span of 15 bases. The CDR3 totals 13 residues. The CDR3, as DNA: TGTGCCAGCTCACCGGGCAGGGGACTGGGGCAGTACTTC. It is translated as CASSPGRGLGQYF.

The rearrangement links TRBV30 to TRBJ2-3; TRBD2 aligns across 11 bases. The germline V gene encodes CDR1 GTSNPN and CDR2 SVGIG (reference sequence). The trim removed 1 base at V and 3 bases at J, leaving 3 bases unmatched. CDR3 length: 15 residues. This CDR3 reads CAWSEGTSGTDTQYF. CDR3 DNA: TGTGCCTGGAGTGAAGGGACTAGCGGTACAGATACGCAGTATTTT.

The chain employs TRBV30 and TRBJ2-6; D perhaps matches TRBD1 (6 bases). Between the trimmed V and J ends, which lost 2 bases and 1 base, there was a span of 18 bases. Germline-derived CDR1 and CDR2 are GTSNPN and SVGIG (reference sequence). This CDR3 region has 18 residues. The CDR3 sequence is CAWSPHGTRSSGANVLTF. The CDR3 DNA follows: TGTGCCTGGAGTCCCCATGGGACACGAAGTTCTGGGGCCAACGTCCTGACTTTC.

The chain employs TRBV5-1 and TRBJ1-5; D is unresolved. Germline CDR1 SGHRS, CDR2 YFSETQ. Between the trimmed V and J ends, which lost 4 bases and 2 bases, there was a span of 13 bases. The CDR3 runs to 15 residues. CDR3 in DNA: TGCGCCAGCAGCCTGGACGGTTCAGGCAATCAGCCCCAGCATTTT. The encoded protein is CASSLDGSGNQPQHF.

The J gene is TRBJ2-5, the V gene TRBV5-6; tentatively, D is TRBD1 (6 bases). CDR1 and CDR2 from the germline V gene are SGHDT and YYEEEE. V lost 4 bases and J lost 2, with 12 bases in between. This CDR3 is built from 14 residues. This chain's CDR3 is CASSLPGQQETQYF. DNA for the CDR3: TGTGCCAGCAGCCTACCGGGACAACAAGAGACCCAGTACTTC.

V usage is TRBV7-3 and J usage is TRBJ2-3; the D gene is possibly TRBD1 (6 bases). The V gene's germline CDR1 is SGHTA and CDR2 FQGTGA. Deletions cut 5 bases from V and 2 bases from J, with 11 bases between. The CDR3 has 14 residues. The CDR3: CASSPDRNTDTQYF. For the CDR3, the DNA is TGTGCCAGCAGCCCAGACAGGAACACAGATACGCAGTATTTT.

V is TRBV5-1 and J is TRBJ2-7, with no clear D. The CDR3 is 15 amino acids. In germline, CDR1 is SGHRS, CDR2 YFSETQ. Trimming removed 0 bases at V and 2 bases at J, with 12 bases between. For the CDR3, the DNA is TGCGCCAGCAGCTTGGGGGGTCAGGCGACCTACGAGCAGTACTTC. Amino acid sequence: CASSLGGQATYEQYF.

The chain joins TRBV27 to TRBJ1-4, with 7 nucleotides matching TRBD1. V lost 6 bases to trimming and J lost 6 bases; unmatched junction nucleotides: 10. Germline lookup yields CDR1 MNHEY and CDR2 SMNVEV (reference sequence). The CDR3 sequence is 15 residues long. CDR3 sequence reads: CASRRFDRDHEKLFF. CDR3 bases: TGTGCCAGCAGACGCTTTGACAGGGACCATGAAAAACTGTTTTTT.

The rearrangement uses TRBV4-2 and TRBJ1-1, with D uncertain. The length of the CDR3 is 16 residues. Germline CDR1 LGHNA, CDR2 YNFKEQ. V was cut by 4 bases and J by 1 base, with 16 bases left in between. Here the CDR3 DNA reads TGTGCCAGCAGCCCTCAGTCTCAGTTACCGAACACTGAAGCTTTCTTT. Protein: CASSPQSQLPNTEAFF.

This clone was picked up a small number of times. The J gene is TRBJ1-1, the V gene TRBV12-5; no reliable D call. The CDR3 totals 15 residues. Trimming removed 7 bases at V and 3 bases at J, with 18 bases between. CDR1 LGHNT and CDR2 FRNRAP come from the germline V gene. The CDR3 region has the DNA TGTGCTAGTGCCATCTGGGGAGGGAAAGACACTGAAGCTTTCTTT. This sequence encodes CASAIWGGKDTEAFF.

This clone was detected only a few times. This chain uses TRBV2 with TRBJ1-5; a possible D gene is TRBD1 (5 bases). CDR1 is SNHLY, CDR2 FYNNEI, per germline. The CDR3 loop spans 13 amino acids. The germline V and J ends were trimmed by 6 bases and 7 bases, with 13 bases remaining between them. The CDR3: CASSQQPGQPQHF. The CDR3 DNA reads as TGTGCCAGCAGCCAGCAACCAGGGCAGCCCCAGCATTTT. The full variable domain, completed using reference TRBV2 and TRBJ1-5, is EPEVTQTPSHQVTQMGQEVILRCVPISNHLYFYWYRQILGQKVEFLVSFYNNEISEKSEIFDDQFSVERPDGSNFTLKIRSTKLEDSAMYFCASSQQPGQPQHFGDGTRLSIL.

This chain connects TRBV4-1 to TRBJ2-3, with 13 bases lining up with TRBD2. The CDR3 loop spans 17 amino acids. Germline values: CDR1 MGHRA, CDR2 YSYEKL. V lost 1 base, J lost 3 bases, and 4 bases stayed unmatched. The CDR3 DNA sequence: TGCGCCAGCAGCCAAGGTGGACTAGCGGGAGTAACAGATACGCAGTATTTT. Its translation is CASSQGGLAGVTDTQYF.

This clone was observed a handful of times. The J gene is TRBJ2-3, the V gene TRBV29-1; TRBD2 is a possible D gene (5 bases). The CDR3 totals 13 residues. V was shortened by 4 bases and J by 7 bases, with 15 bases between the two germline ends. Germline V gives CDR1 SQVTM, CDR2 ANQGSEA. CDR3 sequence (DNA): TGCAGCGTTGGGCAGACTGAGGGAAATACGCAGTATTTT. Translated: CSVGQTEGNTQYF.

V is TRBV4-1 and J is TRBJ2-1, with D maybe TRBD1 (6 bases). Germline values: CDR1 MGHRA, CDR2 YSYEKL. V lost 4 bases, J lost 6 bases, and 16 bases lay in between. The CDR3 has 15 residues. CDR3 protein: CASSPGDPRGNEQFF. Here the CDR3 DNA reads TGCGCCAGCAGCCCAGGGGACCCCCGGGGCAATGAGCAGTTCTTC.

This chain uses TRBV13 with TRBJ2-6; D may correspond to TRBD1 or TRBD2 (6 bases each). The germline V gene encodes CDR1 PRHDT and CDR2 FYEKMQ (reference sequence). The CDR3 extends over 18 amino acids. Trimming removed 3 bases at V and 2 bases at J, with 17 bases between. The CDR3 sequence: CASSFFVGGSAGANVLTF. The CDR3 nucleotides read TGTGCCAGCAGCTTTTTCGTCGGGGGCAGTGCTGGGGCCAACGTCCTGACTTTC.

This chain joins TRBV10-1 and TRBJ2-1, with D possibly TRBD2 on 5 matching bases. Germline CDR1 is WNHNN and CDR2 is SYGVQD (reference sequence). The CDR3 consists of 17 residues. V shed 3 bases and J shed 5 bases, with 20 bases lying between them. In nucleotides, the CDR3 is TGCGCCAGCAGTGATGTGGGAAGCGGATCACCCAACAATGAGCAGTTCTTC. Residues: CASSDVGSGSPNNEQFF.

V usage is TRBV29-1 and J usage is TRBJ1-1; TRBD1 aligns across 7 bases. Per germline, CDR1 SQVTM and CDR2 ANQGSEA. V shed 4 bases, J shed 1 base, and the junction held 6 bases outside the gene matches. The CDR3 has 14 residues. CDR3 protein: CSVVPTGQNTEAFF. CDR3 DNA: TGCAGCGTTGTTCCGACAGGGCAGAACACTGAAGCTTTCTTT. Variable domain in full (rest from reference TRBV29-1 and TRBJ1-1): SAVISQKPSRDICQRGTSLTIQCQVDSQVTMMFWYRQQPGQSLTLIATANQGSEATYESGFVIDKFPISRPNLTFSTLTVSNMSPEDSSIYLCSVVPTGQNTEAFFGQGTRLTVV.